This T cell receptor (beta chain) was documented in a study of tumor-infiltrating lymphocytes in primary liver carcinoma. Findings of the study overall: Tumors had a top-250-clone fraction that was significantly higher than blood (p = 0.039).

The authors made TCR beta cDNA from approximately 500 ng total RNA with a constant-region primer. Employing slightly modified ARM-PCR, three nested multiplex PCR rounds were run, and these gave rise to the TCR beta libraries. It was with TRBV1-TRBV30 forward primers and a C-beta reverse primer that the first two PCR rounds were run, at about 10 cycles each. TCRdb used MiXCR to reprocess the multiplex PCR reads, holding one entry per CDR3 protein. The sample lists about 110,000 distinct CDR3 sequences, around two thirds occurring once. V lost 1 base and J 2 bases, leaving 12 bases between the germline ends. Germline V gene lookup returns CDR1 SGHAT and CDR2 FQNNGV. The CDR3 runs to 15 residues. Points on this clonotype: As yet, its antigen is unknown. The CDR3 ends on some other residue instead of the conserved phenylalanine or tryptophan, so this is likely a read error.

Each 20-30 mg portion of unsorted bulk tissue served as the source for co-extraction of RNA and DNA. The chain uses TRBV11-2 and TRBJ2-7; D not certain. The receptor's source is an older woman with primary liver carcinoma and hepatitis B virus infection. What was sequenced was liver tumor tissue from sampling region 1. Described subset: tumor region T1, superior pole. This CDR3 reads CASSLGLVGAYEQYL. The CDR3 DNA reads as TGTGCCAGCAGCTTAGGTCTAGTGGGTGCCTACGAGCAGTACCTC.